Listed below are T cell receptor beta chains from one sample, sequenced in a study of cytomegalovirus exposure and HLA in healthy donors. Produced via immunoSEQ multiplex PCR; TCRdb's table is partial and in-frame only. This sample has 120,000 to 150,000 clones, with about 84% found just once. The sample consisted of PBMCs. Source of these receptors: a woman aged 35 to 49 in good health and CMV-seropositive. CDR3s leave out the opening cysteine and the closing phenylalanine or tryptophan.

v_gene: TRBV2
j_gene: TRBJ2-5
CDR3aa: ASSVQAQETQY

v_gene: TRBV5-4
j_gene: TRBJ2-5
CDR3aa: ASSLETGWQETQY

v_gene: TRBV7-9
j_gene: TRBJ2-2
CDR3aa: ASRLSGRAYGELF

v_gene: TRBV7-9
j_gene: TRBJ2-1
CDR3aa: ATAGGLSYNEQF

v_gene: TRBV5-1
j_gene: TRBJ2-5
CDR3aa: ASSLAGTGEETQY

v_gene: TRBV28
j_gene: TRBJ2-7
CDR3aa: ASSSGQGGEQY

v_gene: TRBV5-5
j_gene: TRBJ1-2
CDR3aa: ASSLGRGAGYT

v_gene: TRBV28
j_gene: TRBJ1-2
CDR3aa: ASSQTGVNYGYT

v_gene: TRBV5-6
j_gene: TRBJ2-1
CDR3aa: ASSRGGYSYNEQF

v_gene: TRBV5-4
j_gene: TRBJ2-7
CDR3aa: ASSALAGVQYEQY

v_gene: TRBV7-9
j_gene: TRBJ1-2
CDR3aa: ASSGDRGYGYT

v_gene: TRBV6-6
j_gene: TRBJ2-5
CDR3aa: ASSYGPKAEETQY

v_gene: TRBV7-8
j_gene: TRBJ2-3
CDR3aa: ASSLVRGTGGATDTQY

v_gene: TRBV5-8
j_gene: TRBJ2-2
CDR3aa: ASSPTGGAWNTGELF

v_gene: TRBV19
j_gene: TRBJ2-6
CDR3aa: ASSRQGSGANVLT

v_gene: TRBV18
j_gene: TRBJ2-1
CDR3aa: ASSPVVSSYNEQF

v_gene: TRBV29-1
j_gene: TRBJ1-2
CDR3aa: SVGAQGSYGYT

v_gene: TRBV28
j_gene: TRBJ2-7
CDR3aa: ASSSGGGIPRGEQY

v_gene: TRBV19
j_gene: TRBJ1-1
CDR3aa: ASSIDIFTEAF

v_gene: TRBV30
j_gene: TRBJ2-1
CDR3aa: ASSRAAGSSYNEQF

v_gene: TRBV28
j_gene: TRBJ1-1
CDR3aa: ASRVGGGTEAF

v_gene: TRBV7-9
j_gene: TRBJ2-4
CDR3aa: ASSPSGSAKNIQY

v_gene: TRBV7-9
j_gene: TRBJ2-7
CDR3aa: ASSLVVGAPYEQY

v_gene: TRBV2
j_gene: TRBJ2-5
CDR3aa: ASSHGQGGQETQY

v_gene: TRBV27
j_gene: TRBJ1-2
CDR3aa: ASSLRMRQGFYGYT

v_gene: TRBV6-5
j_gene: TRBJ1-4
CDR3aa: ASSAGQDREKLF

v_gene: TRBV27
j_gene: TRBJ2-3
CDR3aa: ASSDRGRGDTQY

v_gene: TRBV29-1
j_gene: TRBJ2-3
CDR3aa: SVDRGEGADTQY

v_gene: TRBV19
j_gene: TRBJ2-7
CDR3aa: ASRPRGNYEQY

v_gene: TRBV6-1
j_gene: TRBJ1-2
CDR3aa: ASRLNGFGPMGYT

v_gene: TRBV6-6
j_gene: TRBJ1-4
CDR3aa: ASSYGQGSNEKLF

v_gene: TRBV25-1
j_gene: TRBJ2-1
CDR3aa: ASSGYSENEQF

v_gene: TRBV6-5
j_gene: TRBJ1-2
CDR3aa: ASSYSWPGAGYT

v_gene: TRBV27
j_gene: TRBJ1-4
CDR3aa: ASSWTGGEKLF

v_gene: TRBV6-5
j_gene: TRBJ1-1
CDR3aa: ASRPGTLGGTEAF

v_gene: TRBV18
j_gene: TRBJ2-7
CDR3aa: ASSPTSGRAPYEQY

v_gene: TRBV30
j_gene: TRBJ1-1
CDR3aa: AWSRGQGAFDEAF

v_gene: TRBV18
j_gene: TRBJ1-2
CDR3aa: ASSPGQAQIDGYT

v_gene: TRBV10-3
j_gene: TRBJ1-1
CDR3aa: AISQTAMNTEAF

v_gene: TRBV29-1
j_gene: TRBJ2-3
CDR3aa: SVDGDRGTSDTQY

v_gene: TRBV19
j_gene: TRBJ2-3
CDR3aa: AVRRSTDTQY

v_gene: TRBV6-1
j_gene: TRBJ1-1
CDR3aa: ASTQGQTLNTEAF

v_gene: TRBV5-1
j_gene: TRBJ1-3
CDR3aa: ASSLGDSSGNTIY

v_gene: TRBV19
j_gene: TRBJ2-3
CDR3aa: ASSIGGETDTQY

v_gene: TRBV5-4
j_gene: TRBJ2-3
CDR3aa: ASTPGGRDTQY

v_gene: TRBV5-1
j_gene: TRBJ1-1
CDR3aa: ASSLQGGWGTEAF

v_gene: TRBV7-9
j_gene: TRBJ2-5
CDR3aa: ASSLAGPQETQY

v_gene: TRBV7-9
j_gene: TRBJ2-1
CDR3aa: ASSPPGNEQF

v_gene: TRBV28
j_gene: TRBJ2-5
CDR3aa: ASSPPDRAQETQY

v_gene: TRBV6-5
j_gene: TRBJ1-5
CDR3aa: ASSAGTGITPQH

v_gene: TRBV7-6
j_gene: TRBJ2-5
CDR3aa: ASSRLAGVETQY

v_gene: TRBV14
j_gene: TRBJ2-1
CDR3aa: ASSFVGSADPNEQF

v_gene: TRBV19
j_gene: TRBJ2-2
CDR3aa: ASSERRGTGELF

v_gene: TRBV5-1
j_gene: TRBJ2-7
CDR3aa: ASSLGRLAGPAYEQY

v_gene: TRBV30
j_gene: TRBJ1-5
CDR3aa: AWSVRHHSNQPQH